Below, 14 T cell receptor beta chains from the same sample are listed, as sequenced in a study of T cells in localized non-small cell lung cancer. Here immunoSEQ multiplex PCR was the method, and the copy in TCRdb shows in-frame clones only, minus some. The profile shows 25,000 to 35,000 clones, over 80% of them singletons. Material: peripheral blood, obtained before any cancer treatment. These receptors all stem from a female donor over 55 with stage I lung adenocarcinoma.

This clone was observed a handful of times. CDR3 nucleotides: TGTGCCAGCAGCCTACCCGGGGGAGTCTCCTACAATGAGCAGTTCTTC. Amino acid sequence: CASSLPGGVSYNEQFF. The V call is TRBV28, the J call TRBJ2-1; D perhaps matches TRBD2 (6 bases). The CDR3 sequence is 16 residues long. Germline lookup yields CDR1 MDHEN and CDR2 SYDVKM. Deletions cut 6 bases from V and 0 bases from J, with 15 bases between.

CDR3 protein: CASSLGDSYGYTF. CDR3 bases: TGCGCCAGCAGCTTGGGGGACAGCTATGGCTACACCTTC. This chain links TRBV5-1 with TRBJ1-2; 7 positions match TRBD1. CDR3 length: 13 amino acids. Germline V gene sequence: CDR1 SGHRS, CDR2 YFSETQ. The trim removed 0 bases at V and 4 bases at J, leaving 0 bases unmatched. Looking up the rest from reference TRBV5-1 and TRBJ1-2 gives the full variable domain: KAGVTQTPRYLIKTRGQQVTLSCSPISGHRSVSWYQQTPGQGLQFLFEYFSETQRNKGNFPGRFSGRQFSNSRSEMNVSTLELGDSALYLCASSLGDSYGYTFGSGTRLTVV.

This chain joins TRBV4-3 and TRBJ1-2; D is undetermined. Germline V gene lookup returns CDR1 LGHNA and CDR2 YSLEER. With 0 bases removed from V and 4 bases from J, the gap between germline ends came to 12 bases. The length of the CDR3 is 15 residues. This CDR3 reads CASSQDSYSIYGYTF. CDR3 DNA: TGCGCCAGCAGCCAAGATTCGTACAGTATCTATGGCTACACCTTC.

This clone was seen just once. The chain has TRBV19 and TRBJ2-7, with 7 bases aligning to TRBD2. The germline V gene encodes CDR1 LNHDA and CDR2 SQIVND (reference sequence). Losses at the gene ends were 11 bases for V and 2 bases for J; bases not matched to a gene: 21. This CDR3 comprises 17 residues. The CDR3 nucleotides are TGTGCCGATAAGGGGAGGGGTCCCAAAGGTTGTGCCTACGAGCAGTACTTC. It codes for CADKGRGPKGCAYEQYF.

J is TRBJ1-2 and V is TRBV7-2; D remains ambiguous. Trimming removed 3 bases at V and 4 bases at J, with 9 bases between. Per the germline V gene, CDR1 is SGHTA and CDR2 is FQGNSA. The CDR3 runs to 13 residues. The CDR3: CASSFLGIYGYTF. The CDR3, as DNA: TGTGCCAGCAGCTTTTTAGGGATCTATGGCTACACCTTC.

This chain links TRBV7-2 with TRBJ2-7; no definite D call. The germline CDR1 and CDR2 sequences are SGHTA and FQGNSA. V lost 2 bases, J lost 7 bases, and 15 bases lay in between. The CDR3 sequence is 14 residues long. Here the CDR3 reads CASSLYSGGSEQYF. The CDR3 region has the DNA TGTGCCAGCAGCTTATACTCCGGTGGATCTGAGCAGTACTTC.

The V call is TRBV28, the J call TRBJ2-7; TRBD1 aligns across 12 bases. The V segment lost 3 bases and the J segment 5 bases; nucleotides outside the gene matches: 5. Per the germline V gene, CDR1 is MDHEN and CDR2 is SYDVKM. The length of the CDR3 is 15 residues. The CDR3: CASSLPGQGADEQYF. CDR3 in DNA: TGTGCCAGCAGTTTGCCGGGACAGGGGGCGGACGAGCAGTACTTC.

This chain joins TRBV2 and TRBJ2-4; 12 bases are shared with TRBD1. From germline, CDR1 is SNHLY and CDR2 FYNNEI. V lost 6 bases and J lost 1; bases outside the gene matches: 13. This CDR3 has 19 residues. Here the CDR3 reads CASSSMGTGGVPAKNIQYF. DNA for the CDR3: TGTGCCAGCAGCTCGATGGGGACAGGGGGCGTTCCGGCCAAAAACATTCAGTACTTC.

V and J are TRBV5-6 and TRBJ2-3; D call uncertain. The CDR3 runs to 15 residues. V shed 0 bases and J shed 1 base, with 9 bases lying between them. Per the germline V gene, CDR1 is SGHDT and CDR2 is YYEEEE. The DNA for the CDR3 is TGTGCCAGCAGCTTGGTAAGGATAGGCACAGATACGCAGTATTTT. The encoded protein is CASSLVRIGTDTQYF.

V gene TRBV5-1 combines with J gene TRBJ2-5, with 7 bases fitting TRBD2. The V and J ends lost 6 bases and 0 bases, in that order; junction bases with no gene match: 5. CDR3 length: 14 amino acids. Germline CDR1 SGHRS, CDR2 YFSETQ. CDR3: CASKSGGNQETQYF. The DNA for the CDR3 is TGCGCCAGCAAATCGGGGGGAAACCAAGAGACCCAGTACTTC.

This chain joins TRBV5-1 and TRBJ2-6; 7 bases line up with TRBD1. In germline, CDR1 is SGHRS, CDR2 YFSETQ. The CDR3 is 17 amino acids. The V gene end was trimmed by 0 bases and the J gene end by 3 bases; junction bases not matched to a gene: 6. The CDR3 reads CASSLETGVDGANVLTF. The DNA for the CDR3 is TGCGCCAGCAGCTTGGAAACAGGGGTTGATGGGGCCAACGTCCTGACTTTC.

In nucleotides, the CDR3 is TGTGCCAGCAGCTTGATAGGTTCCAGCAACAATGAGCAGTTCTTC. Amino acid sequence: CASSLIGSSNNEQFF. The gene calls are TRBV5-4 and TRBJ2-1, with D hard to call. Trimming removed 1 base from V and 5 bases from J, with 13 bases in between. The CDR3 runs 15 residues. CDR1 is SGHNT and CDR2 is YYREEE in the germline V gene (reference sequence).

This chain joins TRBV25-1 and TRBJ1-2; D may be TRBD1 (5 bases). Looked up from germline, CDR1 is MGHDK and CDR2 is SYGVNS. This CDR3 region has 12 residues. The V and J ends lost 8 bases and 8 bases respectively, with 15 bases between them. The CDR3 region is CASAFGGSGYTF. The CDR3 bases are TGTGCCAGCGCCTTCGGGGGGTCGGGCTACACCTTC.

This clone was recorded only once. The V and J genes are TRBV5-6 and TRBJ2-5; perhaps TRBD1 as D (5 bases). The V and J ends lost 7 bases and 3 bases respectively, with 10 bases between them. In germline, CDR1 is SGHDT, CDR2 YYEEEE. The CDR3 length is 12 residues. The CDR3 nucleotides read TGTGCCAGCCCATCCAGGGAAGAGACCCAGTACTTC. Translation: CASPSREETQYF.